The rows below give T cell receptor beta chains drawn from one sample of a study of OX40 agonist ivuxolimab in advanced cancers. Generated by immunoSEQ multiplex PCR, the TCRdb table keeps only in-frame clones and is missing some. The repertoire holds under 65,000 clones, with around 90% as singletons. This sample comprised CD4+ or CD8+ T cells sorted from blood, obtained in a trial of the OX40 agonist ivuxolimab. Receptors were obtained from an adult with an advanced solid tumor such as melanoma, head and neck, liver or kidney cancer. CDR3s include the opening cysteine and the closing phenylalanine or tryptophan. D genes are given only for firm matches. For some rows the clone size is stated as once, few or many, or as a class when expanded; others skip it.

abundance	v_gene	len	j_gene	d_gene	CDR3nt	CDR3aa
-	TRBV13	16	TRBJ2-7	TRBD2	TGTGCCAGCAGCTTAGGGGGGACTAGCAGTTCCTACGAGCAGTACTTC	CASSLGGTSSSYEQYF
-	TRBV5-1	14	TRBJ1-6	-	TGCGCCACCCTCTCAGACAGATCCTATTCACCCCTCCACTTT	CATLSDRSYSPLHF
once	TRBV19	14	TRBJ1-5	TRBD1	TGTGCCAGTAGCTGGGACAGCACCAATCAGCCCCAGCATTTT	CASSWDSTNQPQHF
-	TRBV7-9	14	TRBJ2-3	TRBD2	TGTGCCAGCAGCCCCGGACTAGCGGGAGATACGCAGTATTTT	CASSPGLAGDTQYF
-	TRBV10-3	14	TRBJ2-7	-	TGTGCCATCAGTGAGCCAGACAGGACCTACGAGCAGTACTTC	CAISEPDRTYEQYF
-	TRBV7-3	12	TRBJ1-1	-	TGTGCCAGCAGTTTCCAGGGGACTGAAGCTTTCTTT	CASSFQGTEAFF
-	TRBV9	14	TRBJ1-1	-	TGTGCCAGCAGCGCCTTTCAAGCGAACACTGAAGCTTTCTTT	CASSAFQANTEAFF
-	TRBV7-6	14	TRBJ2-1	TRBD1	TGTGCCAGCACCCAGGGGGTCCCGTACAATGAGCAGTTCTTC	CASTQGVPYNEQFF
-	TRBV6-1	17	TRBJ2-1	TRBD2	TGTGCCAGCAGTGGGGCGGGGGTTTTTCGCTCCTACAATGAGCAGTTCTTC	CASSGAGVFRSYNEQFF
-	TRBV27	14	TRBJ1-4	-	TGTGCCAGCAGACGGGTCTCTTGGGGAGAAAAACTGTTTTTT	CASRRVSWGEKLFF
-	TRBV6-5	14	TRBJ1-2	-	TGTGCCAGCAGTTACCATGGCGGGCCGTTCGTCTACACCTTC	CASSYHGGPFVYTF
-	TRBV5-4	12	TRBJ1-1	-	TGTGCCAGCAGCTTTGGGACGACTGAAGCTTTCTTT	CASSFGTTEAFF
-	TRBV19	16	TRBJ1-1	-	TGTGCCAGTAGTAGGCAGGGACCTTATACGAACACTGAAGCTTTCTTT	CASSRQGPYTNTEAFF
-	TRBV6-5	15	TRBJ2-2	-	TGTGCCAGCAGCCTTCCAGGCTCGAACACCGGGGAGCTGTTTTTT	CASSLPGSNTGELFF